This T cell receptor (beta chain) was sequenced during a study of regulatory T cells in long-lasting Graves disease. Regarding the study as a whole: New patients shared fewer public clonotypes (over 900) than persistent patients did (around 3,000).

To make TCR beta libraries, researchers used iRepertoire HTBI primers and Arm-PCR of CDR3 regions. Using its own MiXCR run on the multiplex PCR reads, TCRdb lists one record per CDR3 protein. The repertoire consists of over 350,000 distinct CDR3 sequences, with less than 25% occurring once and the leading ten covering 20% to 25%. Many counts were recorded for this clonotype. As yet, its antigen is unknown. The time point here: persistent/refractory GD, antithyroid drugs over 5 years with positive TRAb. Generation of the TCR library employed RNA extracted from PBMCs. The receptor's source is a female donor with Graves disease. Sample: peripheral blood mononuclear cells (PBMCs), taken when the disease was refractory, from a patient treated with antithyroid drugs.

The CDR3 reads CASSFQVMNTEAFF. The CDR3 DNA sequence: TGTGCCAGCAGTTTTCAGGTGATGAACACTGAAGCTTTCTTT. This sequence joins TRBV7-3 and TRBJ1-1; D not resolved. The CDR3 contains 14 residues. V lost 6 bases, J lost 0 bases, and 11 bases lay in between. From germline, CDR1 is SGHTA and CDR2 FQGTGA.